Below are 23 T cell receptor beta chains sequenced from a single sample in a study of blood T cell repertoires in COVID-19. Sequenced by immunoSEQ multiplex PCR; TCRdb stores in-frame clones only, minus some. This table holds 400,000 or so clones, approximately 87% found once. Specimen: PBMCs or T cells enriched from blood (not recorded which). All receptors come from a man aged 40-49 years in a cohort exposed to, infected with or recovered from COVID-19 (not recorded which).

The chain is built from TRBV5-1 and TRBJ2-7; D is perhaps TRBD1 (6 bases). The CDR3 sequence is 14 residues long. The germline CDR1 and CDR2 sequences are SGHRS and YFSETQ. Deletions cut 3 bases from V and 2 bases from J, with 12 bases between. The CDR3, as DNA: TGCGCCAGCAGCTCCTCCGGACAGACCTACGAGCAGTACTTC. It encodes CASSSSGQTYEQYF.

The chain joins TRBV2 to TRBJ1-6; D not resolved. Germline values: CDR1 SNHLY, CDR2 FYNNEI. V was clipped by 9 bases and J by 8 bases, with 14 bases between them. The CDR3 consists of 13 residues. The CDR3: CARKWRRDSPLHF. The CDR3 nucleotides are TGTGCCAGGAAGTGGAGGAGGGATTCACCCCTCCACTTT.

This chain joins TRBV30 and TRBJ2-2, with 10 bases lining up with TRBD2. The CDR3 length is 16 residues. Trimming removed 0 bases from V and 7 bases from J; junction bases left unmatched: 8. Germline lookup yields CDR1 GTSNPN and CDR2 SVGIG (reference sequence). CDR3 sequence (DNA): TGTGCCTGGAGTGTAGGAGATAGCGGGAGGTTCGGGGAGCTGTTTTTT. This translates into CAWSVGDSGRFGELFF.

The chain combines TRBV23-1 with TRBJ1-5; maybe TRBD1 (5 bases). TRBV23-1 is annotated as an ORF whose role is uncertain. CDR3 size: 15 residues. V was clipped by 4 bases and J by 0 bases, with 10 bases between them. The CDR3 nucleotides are TGCGCCAGCAGTCGGTCCAGGGCTAGCAATCAGCCCCAGCATTTT. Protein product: CASSRSRASNQPQHF.

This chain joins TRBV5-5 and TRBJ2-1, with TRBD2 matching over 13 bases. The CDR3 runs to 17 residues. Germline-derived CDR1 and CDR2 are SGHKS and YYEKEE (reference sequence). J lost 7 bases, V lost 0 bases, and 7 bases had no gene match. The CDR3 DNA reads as TGTGCCAGCAGCTTGGCCACTAGCGGGAGGGCGAAGAATGAGCAGTTCTTC. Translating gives CASSLATSGRAKNEQFF.

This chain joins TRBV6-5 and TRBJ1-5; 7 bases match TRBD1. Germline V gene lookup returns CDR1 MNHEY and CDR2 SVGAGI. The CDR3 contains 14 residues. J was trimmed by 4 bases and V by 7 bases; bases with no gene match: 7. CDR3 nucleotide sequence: TGTGCCAGCATGGAAGGGGGCACGAATCAGCCCCAGCATTTT. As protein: CASMEGGTNQPQHF.

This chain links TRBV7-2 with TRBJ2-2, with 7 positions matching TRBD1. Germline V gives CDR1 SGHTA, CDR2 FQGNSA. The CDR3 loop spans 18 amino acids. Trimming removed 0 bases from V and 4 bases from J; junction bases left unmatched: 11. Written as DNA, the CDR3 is TGTGCCAGCAGCTTAGCTTTACAAGGGACAGCCCTCACCGGGGAGCTGTTTTTT. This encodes CASSLALQGTALTGELFF. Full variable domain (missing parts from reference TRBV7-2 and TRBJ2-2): GAGVSQSPSNKVTEKGKDVELRCDPISGHTALYWYRQSLGQGLEFLIYFQGNSAPDKSGLPSDRFSAERTGGSVSTLTIQRTQQEDSAVYLCASSLALQGTALTGELFFGEGSRLTVL.

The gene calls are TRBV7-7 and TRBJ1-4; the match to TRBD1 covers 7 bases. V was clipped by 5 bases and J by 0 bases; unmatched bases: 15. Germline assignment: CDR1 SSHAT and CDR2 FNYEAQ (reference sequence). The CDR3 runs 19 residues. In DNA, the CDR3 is TGTGCCAGCAGCCATCGGACAGGCCTTAATTTTGCAACTAATGAAAAACTGTTTTTT. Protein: CASSHRTGLNFATNEKLFF.

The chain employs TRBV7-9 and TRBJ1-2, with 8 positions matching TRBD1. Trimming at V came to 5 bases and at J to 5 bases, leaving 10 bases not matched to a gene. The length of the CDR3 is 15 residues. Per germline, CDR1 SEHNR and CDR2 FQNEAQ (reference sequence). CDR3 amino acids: CASSARQGSLYGYTF. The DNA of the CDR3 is TGTGCCAGCAGCGCCAGACAGGGGAGTTTGTATGGCTACACCTTC.

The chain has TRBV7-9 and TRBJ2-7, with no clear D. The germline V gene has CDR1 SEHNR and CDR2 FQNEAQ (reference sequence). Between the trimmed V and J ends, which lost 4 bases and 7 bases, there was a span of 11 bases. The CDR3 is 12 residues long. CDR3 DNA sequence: TGTGCCAGCAGCTCTAATCAGAGGGAGCAGTACTTC. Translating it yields CASSSNQREQYF.

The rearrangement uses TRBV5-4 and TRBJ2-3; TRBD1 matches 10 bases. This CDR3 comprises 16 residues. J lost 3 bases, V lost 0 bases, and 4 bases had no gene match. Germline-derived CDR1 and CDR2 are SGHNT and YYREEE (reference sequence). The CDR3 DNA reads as TGTGCCAGCAGCTTGGGGGACAGGGGAAGGACAGATACGCAGTATTTT. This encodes CASSLGDRGRTDTQYF.

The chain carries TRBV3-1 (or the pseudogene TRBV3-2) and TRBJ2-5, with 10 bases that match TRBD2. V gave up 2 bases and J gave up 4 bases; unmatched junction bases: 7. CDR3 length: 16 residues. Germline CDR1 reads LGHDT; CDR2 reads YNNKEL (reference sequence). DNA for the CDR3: TGTGCCAGCAGCCAAAACCTAGCGGGAGTACGAGAGACCCAGTACTTC. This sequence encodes CASSQNLAGVRETQYF.

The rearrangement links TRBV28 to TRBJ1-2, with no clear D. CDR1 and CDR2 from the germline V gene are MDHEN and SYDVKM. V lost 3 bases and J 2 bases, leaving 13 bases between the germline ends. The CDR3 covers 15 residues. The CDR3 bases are TGTGCCAGCAGTTTGGGTGGAGTATTGAACTATGGCTACACCTTC. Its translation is CASSLGGVLNYGYTF.

In DNA, the CDR3 is TGCAGCGTCAGACGACAGGGAGGGAACACTGAAGCTTTCTTT. Its protein product is CSVRRQGGNTEAFF. The V gene is TRBV29-1, the J gene TRBJ1-1, with 7 bases aligning to TRBD1. The CDR3 extends over 14 amino acids. Germline loops: CDR1 SQVTM, CDR2 ANQGSEA. The junction had 8 bases not matched to a gene; V was cut back by 6 bases and J by 1 base.

In DNA form, the CDR3 reads TGCGCCAGCGCGACTAGCCAGAACCCTACCGCCTACGAGCAGTACTTC. Amino acids: CASATSQNPTAYEQYF. J is TRBJ2-7 and V is TRBV10-1; 7 nucleotides line up with TRBD2. This CDR3 has 16 amino acids. The V and J ends lost 8 bases and 2 bases, in that order; junction bases with no gene match: 15. Germline assignment: CDR1 WNHNN and CDR2 SYGVQD (reference sequence).

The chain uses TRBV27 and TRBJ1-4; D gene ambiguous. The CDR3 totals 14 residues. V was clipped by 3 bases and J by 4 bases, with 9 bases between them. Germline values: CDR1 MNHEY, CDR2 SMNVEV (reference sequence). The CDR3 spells CASSFRRDNEKLFF. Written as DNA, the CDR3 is TGTGCCAGCAGTTTTCGGAGGGATAATGAAAAACTGTTTTTT.

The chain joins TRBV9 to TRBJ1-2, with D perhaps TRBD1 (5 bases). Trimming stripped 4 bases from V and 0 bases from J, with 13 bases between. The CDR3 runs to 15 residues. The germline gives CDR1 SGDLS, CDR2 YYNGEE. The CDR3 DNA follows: TGTGCCAGCAGCCCACAGGAAGTAGCTAACTATGGCTACACCTTC. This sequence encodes CASSPQEVANYGYTF. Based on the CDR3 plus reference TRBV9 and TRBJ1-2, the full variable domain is DSGVTQTPKHLITATGQRVTLRCSPRSGDLSVYWYQQSLDQGLQFLIQYYNGEERAKGNILERFSAQQFPDLHSELNLSSLELGDSALYFCASSPQEVANYGYTFGSGTRLTVV.

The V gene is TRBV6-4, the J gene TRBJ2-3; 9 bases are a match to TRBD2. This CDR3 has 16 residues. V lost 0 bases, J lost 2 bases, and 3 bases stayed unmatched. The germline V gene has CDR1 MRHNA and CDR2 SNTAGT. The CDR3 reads CASSDSTSGDTDTQYF. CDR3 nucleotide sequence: TGTGCCAGCAGTGACTCGACTAGCGGTGACACAGATACGCAGTATTTT.

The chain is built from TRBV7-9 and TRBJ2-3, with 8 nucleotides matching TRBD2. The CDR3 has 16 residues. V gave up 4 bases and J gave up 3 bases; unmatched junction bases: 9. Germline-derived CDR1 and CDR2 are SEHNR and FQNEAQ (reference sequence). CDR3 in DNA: TGTGCCAGCAGCTCGCCGAGCGGGAGTGGAACAGATACGCAGTATTTT. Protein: CASSSPSGSGTDTQYF. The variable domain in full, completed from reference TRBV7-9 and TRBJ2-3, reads DTGVSQNPRHKITKRGQNVTFRCDPISEHNRLYWYRQTLGQGPEFLTYFQNEAQLEKSRLLSDRFSAERPKGSFSTLEIQRTEQGDSAMYLCASSSPSGSGTDTQYFGPGTRLTVL.

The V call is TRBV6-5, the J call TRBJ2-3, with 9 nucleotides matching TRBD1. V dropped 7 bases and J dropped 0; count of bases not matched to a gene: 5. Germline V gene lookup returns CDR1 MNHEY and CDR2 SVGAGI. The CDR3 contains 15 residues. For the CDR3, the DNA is TGTGCCAGCAAGTACAGGGGGCCCAGCACAGATACGCAGTATTTT. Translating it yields CASKYRGPSTDTQYF.

This CDR3 is CASSLPWAGVPKRSSPLHF. The DNA of the CDR3 is TGTGCCAGCAGTTTACCATGGGCAGGGGTTCCCAAGAGATCATCACCCCTCCACTTT. V usage is TRBV28 and J usage is TRBJ1-6; maybe TRBD1 (6 bases). V lost 2 bases, J lost 10 bases, and 27 bases lay in between. The CDR3 length is 19 residues. CDR1 is MDHEN, CDR2 SYDVKM, per germline.

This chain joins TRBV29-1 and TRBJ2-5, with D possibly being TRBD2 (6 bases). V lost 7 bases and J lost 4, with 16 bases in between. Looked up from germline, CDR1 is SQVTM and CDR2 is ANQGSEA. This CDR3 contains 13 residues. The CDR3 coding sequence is TGCAGCGGCGGGACTTCAGGAAGAGAGACCCAGTACTTC. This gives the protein CSGGTSGRETQYF.

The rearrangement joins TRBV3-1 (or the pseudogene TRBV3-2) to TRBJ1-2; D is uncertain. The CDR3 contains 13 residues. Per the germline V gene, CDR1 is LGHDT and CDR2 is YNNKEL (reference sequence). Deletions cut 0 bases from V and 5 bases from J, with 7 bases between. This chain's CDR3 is CASSQDSRYGYTF. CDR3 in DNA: TGTGCCAGCAGCCAAGATTCCCGTTATGGCTACACCTTC.